Following are 11 T cell receptor beta chains from one sample sequenced in a study of blood T cells in healthy people across ages. Through a sample-barcoded 5' primer and a J-beta primer mix, a second PCR was run for roughly 6 to 12 cycles. Using its own MiXCR run on the 5' RACE reads, TCRdb lists one record per CDR3 protein. The sample lists around 1,100,000 distinct CDR3 sequences; less than 45% were seen once. Sample: blood. The receptors derive from a man younger than 35 in good health.

The V gene is TRBV5-1, the J gene TRBJ2-1; 9 nucleotides match TRBD2. Germline trimming cut 4 bases from V and 4 bases from J; bases unmatched to any gene: 15. The CDR3 runs to 18 residues. From germline, CDR1 is SGHRS and CDR2 YFSETQ. CDR3 region: CASSPQSAGGLLYNEQFF. The CDR3, as DNA: TGCGCCAGCAGCCCCCAATCAGCGGGGGGTCTCTTGTACAATGAGCAGTTCTTC.

Notes on this clonotype: One junction end does not reproduce the germline sequence, and a read error may be involved. The V call is TRBV7-9, the J call TRBJ2-1; a weak D match, TRBD2 (7 bases). Germline V lookup: CDR1 SEHNR, CDR2 FQNEAQ (reference sequence). CDR3 size: 16 residues. DNA for the CDR3: TGTGCCAGCAGCATAAACAGGGAGGGCTCCTGCAATGAGCAGTTCTTC. It encodes CASSINREGSCNEQFF.

This chain uses TRBV7-2 with TRBJ1-1; weak D call: TRBD1 (6 bases). The V gene lost 1 base and the J gene lost 4 bases, with 16 bases spanning the gap. Germline CDR1 reads SGHTA; CDR2 reads FQGNSA. The CDR3 has 16 residues. This CDR3 is CASSLVGGPKSTEAFF. The CDR3 nucleotides read TGTGCCAGCAGCTTAGTCGGGGGGCCGAAGAGCACTGAAGCTTTCTTT.

The chain links TRBV6-6 to TRBJ1-5; 9 nucleotides align to TRBD1. CDR1 and CDR2 from the germline V gene are MNHNY and SVGAGI (reference sequence). This CDR3 region has 17 residues. J was trimmed by 3 bases and V by 0 bases; bases with no gene match: 6. DNA of the CDR3: TGTGCCAGCAGTTACTCGAGGACAGGGGAAAACAATCAGCCCCAGCATTTT. It translates to CASSYSRTGENNQPQHF.

This clonotype occurred a few times. This chain uses TRBV27 with TRBJ1-1; 9 bases are a match to TRBD1. The V segment lost 2 bases and the J segment 1 base; nucleotides outside the gene matches: 5. Germline-derived CDR1 and CDR2 are MNHEY and SMNVEV (reference sequence). The CDR3 has 16 amino acids. This CDR3 is CASSLRGTGTNTEAFF. The DNA for the CDR3 is TGTGCCAGCAGTTTACGGGGGACAGGGACGAACACTGAAGCTTTCTTT.

The chain employs TRBV28 and TRBJ1-5; 7 bases align to TRBD1. Germline V gives CDR1 MDHEN, CDR2 SYDVKM. V trimming: 0 bases; J trimming: 4 bases; junction bases outside the gene matches: 6. The CDR3 spans 16 residues. This CDR3 reads CASSLWTGPGNQPQHF. In DNA form, the CDR3 reads TGTGCCAGCAGTTTATGGACAGGGCCGGGGAATCAGCCCCAGCATTTT.

The J gene is TRBJ1-1, the V gene TRBV5-1; 10 nucleotides match TRBD1. Per germline, CDR1 SGHRS and CDR2 YFSETQ. Trimming removed 2 bases from V and 3 bases from J; junction bases left unmatched: 10. This CDR3 spans 17 amino acids. CDR3 coding DNA: TGCGCCAGCAGCTTATTCGGGACAGGGGTGTTGTACACTGAAGCTTTCTTT. Its protein product is CASSLFGTGVLYTEAFF.

In DNA form, the CDR3 reads TGTGCCTGGAGTGTTGAGGACAGGGGCTTAGGCTACACCTTC. Translated, it gives CAWSVEDRGLGYTF. J is TRBJ1-2 and V is TRBV30; 9 bases align to TRBD1. J gave up 8 bases and V 0 bases, and 7 bases lay outside the gene matches. The CDR3 totals 14 residues. Germline assignment: CDR1 GTSNPN and CDR2 SVGIG (reference sequence). Full variable domain (rest looked up from reference TRBV30 and TRBJ1-2): SQTIHQWPATLVQPVGSPLSLECTVEGTSNPNLYWYRQAAGRGLQLLFYSVGIGQISSEVPQNLSASRPQDRQFILSSKKLLLSDSGFYLCAWSVEDRGLGYTFGSGTRLTVV.

The genes are TRBV5-1 and TRBJ2-7, with 12 positions matching TRBD2. CDR1 is SGHRS, CDR2 YFSETQ, per germline. The CDR3 is 14 amino acids. V gave up 3 bases and J gave up 2 bases; unmatched junction bases: 0. The CDR3 DNA reads as TGCGCCAGCAGCTGGACTAGCGGGGCCTACGAGCAGTACTTC. Residues: CASSWTSGAYEQYF.

The chain couples TRBV2 to TRBJ1-6; D not certain. Trimming pared 1 base from V and 10 bases from J, leaving 14 bases between. Germline CDR1 and CDR2: SNHLY and FYNNEI. The length of the CDR3 is 15 residues. The CDR3 DNA sequence: TGTGCCAGCAGTGAAGACAGAAGGGTTGGCTCACCCCTCCACTTT. Encoded protein: CASSEDRRVGSPLHF.

This chain links TRBV7-7 with TRBJ2-2; D is perhaps TRBD2 (6 bases). CDR1 and CDR2 from the germline V gene are SSHAT and FNYEAQ (reference sequence). CDR3 size: 15 residues. Trimming took off 5 bases at V and 0 bases at J, with 10 bases between the two ends. For the CDR3, the DNA is TGTGCCAGCAGCCGGACTAACGCGAACACCGGGGAGCTGTTTTTT. It specifies CASSRTNANTGELFF.